This passage covers 14 T cell receptor beta chains from one sample sequenced in a study of control samples from healthy donors and cancer patients. The assay was immunoSEQ multiplex PCR, and TCRdb's table has in-frame clones only and misses some. Among roughly 81,000 clones listed, about 79% were seen once. The source material was PBMCs. The receptors were gathered from a man in his fifties or sixties with head and neck cancer.

This chain uses TRBV9 with TRBJ2-1; D is perhaps TRBD2 (6 bases). The CDR3 has 16 residues. The V and J ends lost 3 bases and 0 bases respectively, with 13 bases between them. Per germline, CDR1 SGDLS and CDR2 YYNGEE. The DNA of the CDR3 is TGTGCCAGCAGCGCGTTCGGGAGAGGCTCCTACAATGAGCAGTTCTTC. Translated, it gives CASSAFGRGSYNEQFF. Combining the CDR3 with reference TRBV9 and TRBJ2-1 gives the whole variable domain DSGVTQTPKHLITATGQRVTLRCSPRSGDLSVYWYQQSLDQGLQFLIQYYNGEERAKGNILERFSAQQFPDLHSELNLSSLELGDSALYFCASSAFGRGSYNEQFFGPGTRLTVL.

V gene TRBV5-1 combines with J gene TRBJ2-2; D possibly corresponds to TRBD1 (5 bases). The CDR3 sequence is 12 residues long. Germline lookup yields CDR1 SGHRS and CDR2 YFSETQ. V was clipped by 4 bases and J by 6 bases, with 7 bases between them. The CDR3 DNA is TGCGCCAGCAGCATACAGGCCGGGGAGCTGTTTTTT. It codes for CASSIQAGELFF.

The chain links TRBV5-6 to TRBJ2-2; TRBD2 matches at 8 bases. The germline V gene encodes CDR1 SGHDT and CDR2 YYEEEE. The CDR3 totals 15 residues. The V segment lost 0 bases and the J segment 3 bases; nucleotides outside the gene matches: 1. The CDR3 DNA reads as TGTGCCAGCAGCTTGGAACTAGCGGACACCGGGGAGCTGTTTTTT. Translating it yields CASSLELADTGELFF.

This clone has at least ten counts. This chain joins TRBV24-1 and TRBJ1-3; tentative D call: TRBD1 (6 bases). The germline CDR1 and CDR2 sequences are KGHDR and SFDVKD. Trimming shortened V by 4 bases and J by 4 bases, and 13 bases separated the two germline ends. The CDR3 loop spans 15 amino acids. CDR3 nucleotides: TGTGCCACCAGTGACTCCGGGACAAGCGGAAACACCATATATTTT. Residues: CATSDSGTSGNTIYF.

The chain combines TRBV2 with TRBJ2-5, with D maybe TRBD2 (7 bases). The V gene lost 6 bases and the J gene lost 4 bases, with 9 bases spanning the gap. CDR1 and CDR2 (germline): SNHLY, FYNNEI. CDR3 length equals 12 residues. CDR3 nucleotide sequence: TGTGCCAGCAGGGGAGGGGGAGAGACCCAGTACTTC. This sequence encodes CASRGGGETQYF. The variable domain in full, with the rest retrieved from reference TRBV2 and TRBJ2-5, is EPEVTQTPSHQVTQMGQEVILRCVPISNHLYFYWYRQILGQKVEFLVSFYNNEISEKSEIFDDQFSVERPDGSNFTLKIRSTKLEDSAMYFCASRGGGETQYFGPGTRLLVL.

The CDR3 here is CASSSRGQAFF. The CDR3 DNA follows: TGTGCCAGCAGTTCCAGGGGGCAAGCTTTCTTT. The rearrangement joins TRBV6-6 to TRBJ1-1, with 8 bases matching TRBD1. The CDR3 length is 11 residues. Germline CDR1 MNHNY, CDR2 SVGAGI (reference sequence). V was pared by 4 bases and J by 9 bases, with 1 base of the junction left unmatched.

This chain connects TRBV7-9 to TRBJ1-1; D gene uncertain. The germline V gene has CDR1 SEHNR and CDR2 FQNEAQ (reference sequence). Trimming shortened V by 0 bases and J by 8 bases, and 7 bases separated the two germline ends. This CDR3 has 12 residues. CDR3 sequence reads: CASSLAVAEAFF. The DNA for the CDR3 is TGTGCCAGCAGCTTAGCAGTCGCAGAAGCTTTCTTT.

V is TRBV18 and J is TRBJ2-7, with 9 bases aligning to TRBD2. With V trimmed by 3 bases and J by 7 bases, 10 bases remained unmatched. The CDR3 spans 15 residues. Germline V gene lookup returns CDR1 KGHSH and CDR2 LQKENI. CDR3 region: CASSPIGGRAGEQYF. CDR3 bases: TGTGCCAGCTCACCCATTGGCGGGAGGGCTGGAGAGCAGTACTTC.

The J gene is TRBJ2-1, the V gene TRBV5-4; D is ambiguous. The CDR3 loop spans 12 amino acids. Germline lookup yields CDR1 SGHNT and CDR2 YYREEE (reference sequence). The V end lost 1 base, the J end lost 7 bases, and 6 bases lay between the germline ends. The CDR3 here is CASSLNENEQFF. For the CDR3, the DNA is TGTGCCAGCAGCTTGAACGAAAATGAGCAGTTCTTC.

DNA of the CDR3: TGTGCCAGCTCATTAGCGGGGAGCTCCTACGAGCAGTACTTC. Translating it yields CASSLAGSSYEQYF. The rearrangement uses TRBV18 and TRBJ2-7, with TRBD2 matching 8 bases. Germline-derived CDR1 and CDR2 are KGHSH and LQKENI. The CDR3 is 14 residues long. The trim removed 5 bases at V and 0 bases at J, leaving 3 bases unmatched. The whole variable domain, remainder taken from reference TRBV18 and TRBJ2-7, is NAGVMQNPRHLVRRRGQEARLRCSPMKGHSHVYWYRQLPEEGLKFMVYLQKENIIDESGMPKERFSAEFPKEGPSILRIQQVVRGDSAAYFCASSLAGSSYEQYFGPGTRLTVT.

The chain links TRBV6-1 to TRBJ2-5; TRBD1 aligns across 8 bases. CDR1 is MNHNS and CDR2 is SASEGT in the germline V gene. CDR3 length: 16 residues. After removal of 3 bases from V and 5 bases from J, the junction contained 11 bases not matched to a gene. CDR3 protein: CASSETPTRGRETQYF. CDR3 nucleotides: TGTGCCAGCAGTGAGACGCCAACCAGGGGGCGGGAGACCCAGTACTTC.

The CDR3 region has the DNA TGTGCCAGCAGCTTGCGGGCGGGACCCACCACAGATACGCAGTATTTT. This translates into CASSLRAGPTTDTQYF. The chain recombines TRBV5-4 with TRBJ2-3; TRBD2 is a possible D gene (6 bases). Per germline, CDR1 SGHNT and CDR2 YYREEE (reference sequence). There are 16 residues in the CDR3. V lost 1 base and J lost 2, with 14 bases in between. The full variable domain, its missing parts supplied by reference TRBV5-4 and TRBJ2-3, is ETGVTQSPTHLIKTRGQQVTLRCSSQSGHNTVSWYQQALGQGPQFIFQYYREEENGRGNFPPRFSGLQFPNYSSELNVNALELDDSALYLCASSLRAGPTTDTQYFGPGTRLTVL.

The chain is built from TRBV30 and TRBJ1-4; tentatively, D is TRBD1 (6 bases). Germline lookup yields CDR1 GTSNPN and CDR2 SVGIG (reference sequence). The ends were cut back, 5 bases at V and 5 bases at J, with 9 bases in the middle. The CDR3 is 12 residues long. CDR3 in amino acids: CAWDRLNEKLFF. DNA of the CDR3: TGTGCCTGGGACAGGTTAAATGAAAAACTGTTTTTT. Combining the CDR3 with reference TRBV30 and TRBJ1-4 gives the whole variable domain SQTIHQWPATLVQPVGSPLSLECTVEGTSNPNLYWYRQAAGRGLQLLFYSVGIGQISSEVPQNLSASRPQDRQFILSSKKLLLSDSGFYLCAWDRLNEKLFFGSGTQLSVL.

Notes on this clone: An end of the junction differs from the germline gene, which may be a read error. This sequence joins TRBV7-9 and TRBJ2-5; D uncertain. The CDR3 has 12 residues. Germline V lookup: CDR1 SEHNR, CDR2 FQNEAQ (reference sequence). The CDR3 DNA is TGTGCCAGCGGCTTAGGCGAAAAGACCCAGTACTTC. It yields the protein CASGLGEKTQYF.